This TCR beta chain was sequenced during a study of CXCR3-negative and CXCR3-positive naive CD8 T cells. The length of the CDR3 is 13 residues. Germline assignment: CDR1 SNHLY and CDR2 FYNNEI. About this clonotype itself: Antigen: not known.

Broader study findings: Naive cells used TRBV-TRBJ genes in much the same way whether CXCR3-negative or CXCR3-positive; memory cells did not. Higher TRB CDR3 hydrophobicity marked CXCR3-positive naive cells relative to CXCR3-negative naive cells. PBMCs showed partially decreased CXCR3 expression after cryopreservation, and most assays used fresh PBMCs.

The method, 5' RACE with UMI labels, was used to prepare the TRB cDNA libraries. TCRdb reprocessed the 5' RACE reads, keeping one entry per CDR3 protein, no DNA. This table lists roughly 5,000 distinct CDR3 sequences. Subsets of CD8+ T cells were each sorted in triplicate at approximately 300,000 cells apiece. The CD45RO-CCR7+CD27+CD95- phenotype denoted naive CD8+ T cells. This sequence was found in a human donor in good health. Some clones in this sample may be carry-over from other donors' samples. Material: naive CXCR3+ CD8+ T cells from blood. Indicated subset: CD45RO-CCR7+CD27+CD95- naive CD8+ T cells expressing CXCR3 (TNR3+). This chain uses TRBV2 with TRBJ2-7; TCRdb proposes TRBD2, but this gene call is untestable without DNA. This CDR3 is CASNLATHYEQYF.